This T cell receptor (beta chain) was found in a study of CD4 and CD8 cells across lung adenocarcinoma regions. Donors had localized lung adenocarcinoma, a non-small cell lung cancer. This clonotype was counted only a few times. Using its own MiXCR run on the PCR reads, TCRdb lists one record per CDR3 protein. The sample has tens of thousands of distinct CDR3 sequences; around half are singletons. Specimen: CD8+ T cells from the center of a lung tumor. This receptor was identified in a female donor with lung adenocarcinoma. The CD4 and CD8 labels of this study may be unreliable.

The CDR3: CASSLARSDNEQFF. The CDR3 coding sequence is TGTGCCAGCAGCTTAGCCCGGTCGGACAATGAGCAGTTCTTC. V usage is TRBV11-3 and J usage is TRBJ2-1; D gene unclear. Trimming removed 1 base at V and 5 bases at J, with 9 bases between. The CDR3 has 14 residues. Germline V lookup: CDR1 SGHNT, CDR2 YENEEA.